These T cell receptor beta chains were read from a single sample in a study of blood T cell repertoires in COVID-19. Data came from immunoSEQ multiplex PCR; TCRdb stores just in-frame clones and leaves some out. The sample consists of 200,000 to 300,000 clones, around four fifths of them appearing once. The specimen was peripheral blood. The receptors were sampled from a man aged 50-60 years with acute or convalescent COVID-19. The CDR3 runs from the conserved cysteine through the conserved F or W. D genes are given only for firm matches. Not all rows give a size; the values are once, few, many and, for expanded clones, a class.

D gene,clone size,J gene,V gene,CDR3 protein,CDR3 DNA
TRBD2,-,TRBJ2-5,TRBV5-4,CASSSNPSGGVQETQYF,TGTGCCAGCAGCTCTAACCCTAGCGGGGGGGTCCAAGAGACCCAGTACTTC
-,-,TRBJ2-3,TRBV3-1/TRBV3-2,CASSQEAAPSTDTQYF,TGTGCCAGCAGCCAAGAAGCTGCCCCTAGCACAGATACGCAGTATTTT
TRBD1,-,TRBJ1-5,TRBV2,CASSWTGGSNQPQHF,TGTGCCAGCAGTTGGACAGGCGGGAGCAATCAGCCCCAGCATTTT
-,-,TRBJ1-3,TRBV6-6,CASSEQWGGNTIYF,TGTGCCAGCAGCGAGCAATGGGGCGGAAACACCATATATTTT
TRBD1,-,TRBJ1-2,TRBV5-4,CASSSPYGQGSNYGYTF,TGTGCCAGCAGCTCACCCTATGGACAGGGATCTAACTATGGCTACACCTTC
TRBD1,-,TRBJ2-5,TRBV5-8,CASSLGQRAQETQYF,TGTGCCAGCAGCCTGGGACAGAGAGCTCAAGAGACCCAGTACTTC
-,-,TRBJ1-3,TRBV4-2,CASSQEGSTGSGNTIYF,TGTGCCAGCAGCCAAGAGGGCTCCACAGGCTCTGGAAACACCATATATTTT
-,-,TRBJ1-5,TRBV2,CASSADGSGQPQHF,TGTGCCAGCAGTGCGGACGGCTCGGGGCAGCCCCAGCATTTT
-,-,TRBJ2-1,TRBV10-3,CAIRAGTYNEQFF,TGTGCCATCAGAGCCGGGACCTACAATGAGCAGTTCTTC
TRBD1,few,TRBJ1-2,TRBV7-2,CASRGDSNYGYTF,TGTGCCAGCAGAGGGGACAGCAACTATGGCTACACCTTC
-,-,TRBJ1-6,TRBV18,CASSPEENSPLHF,TGTGCCAGCTCACCCGAGGAGAATTCACCCCTCCACTTT
-,-,TRBJ1-1,TRBV12-1,CASSFPGAGDTEAFF,TGTGCCAGCAGCTTTCCAGGGGCGGGGGACACTGAAGCTTTCTTT
-,-,TRBJ1-4,TRBV3-1/TRBV3-2,CASSQGVAGPFATNEKLFF,TGTGCCAGCAGCCAAGGGGTCGCAGGGCCCTTTGCAACTAATGAAAAACTGTTTTTT
-,-,TRBJ1-6,TRBV10-1,CASRESVSPLHF,TGCGCCAGCAGGGAGTCCGTTTCACCCCTCCACTTT